This record covers a single T cell receptor (beta chain). TCRdb re-derived calls from the PCR reads in MiXCR, one entry per CDR3 protein. The sample consists of around 10,000 distinct CDR3 sequences, about 50% of them appearing once. This entry belongs to a study of immune characterization of retroperitoneal liposarcoma. Per germline, CDR1 MNHNS and CDR2 SASEGT. The CDR3 covers 15 residues. Germline trimming cut 3 bases from V and 7 bases from J; bases unmatched to any gene: 11. V is TRBV6-1 and J is TRBJ2-7, with 8 nucleotides matching TRBD2. This receptor was obtained from a female donor with retroperitoneal liposarcoma. Material: tumor tissue. The DNA of the CDR3 is TGTGCCAGCAGTGAGAGGCGGGGACTAGAAGGGGAGCAGTACTTC. It translates to CASSERRGLEGEQYF.